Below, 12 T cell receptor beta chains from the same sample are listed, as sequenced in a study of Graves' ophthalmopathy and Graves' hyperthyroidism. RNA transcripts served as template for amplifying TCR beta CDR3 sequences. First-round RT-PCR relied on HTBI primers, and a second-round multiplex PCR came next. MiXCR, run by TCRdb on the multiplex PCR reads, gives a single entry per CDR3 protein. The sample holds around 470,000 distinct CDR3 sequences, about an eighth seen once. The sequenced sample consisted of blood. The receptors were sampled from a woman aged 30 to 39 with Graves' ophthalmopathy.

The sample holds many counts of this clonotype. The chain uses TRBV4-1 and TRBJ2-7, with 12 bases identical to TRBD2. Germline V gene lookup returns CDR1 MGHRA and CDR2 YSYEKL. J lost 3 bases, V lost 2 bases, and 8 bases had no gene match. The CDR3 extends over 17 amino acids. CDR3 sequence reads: CASSQPLAGGRVYEQYF. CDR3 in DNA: TGCGCCAGCAGCCAACCTCTAGCGGGAGGGCGTGTCTACGAGCAGTACTTC.

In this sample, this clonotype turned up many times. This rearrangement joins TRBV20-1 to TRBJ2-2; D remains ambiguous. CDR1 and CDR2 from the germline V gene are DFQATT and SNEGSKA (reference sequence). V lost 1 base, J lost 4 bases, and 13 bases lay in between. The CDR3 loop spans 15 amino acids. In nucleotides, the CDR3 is TGCAGTGCTAGAGTAGGGCACGGCGGCACCGGGGAGCTGTTTTTT. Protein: CSARVGHGGTGELFF.

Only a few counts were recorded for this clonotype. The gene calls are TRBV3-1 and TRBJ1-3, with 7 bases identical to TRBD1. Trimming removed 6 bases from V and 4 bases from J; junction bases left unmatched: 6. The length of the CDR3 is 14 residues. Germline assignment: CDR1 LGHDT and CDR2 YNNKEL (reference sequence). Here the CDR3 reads CASRYGTAGNTIYF. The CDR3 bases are TGTGCCAGCAGATACGGGACAGCCGGAAACACCATATATTTT.

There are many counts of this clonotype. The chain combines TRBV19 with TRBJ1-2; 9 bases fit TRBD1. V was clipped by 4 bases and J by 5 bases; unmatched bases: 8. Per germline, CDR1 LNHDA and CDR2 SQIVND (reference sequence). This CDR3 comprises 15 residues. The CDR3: CASSNWGQGGYGYTF. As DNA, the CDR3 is TGTGCCAGTAGTAACTGGGGACAGGGAGGATATGGCTACACCTTC.

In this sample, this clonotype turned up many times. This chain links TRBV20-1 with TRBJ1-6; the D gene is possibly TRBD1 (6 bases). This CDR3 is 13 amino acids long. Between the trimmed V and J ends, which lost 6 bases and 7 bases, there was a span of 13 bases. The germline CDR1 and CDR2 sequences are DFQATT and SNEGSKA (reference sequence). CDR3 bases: TGCAGTGCGACTGGCGACAGGAATTCACCCCTCCACTTT. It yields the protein CSATGDRNSPLHF.

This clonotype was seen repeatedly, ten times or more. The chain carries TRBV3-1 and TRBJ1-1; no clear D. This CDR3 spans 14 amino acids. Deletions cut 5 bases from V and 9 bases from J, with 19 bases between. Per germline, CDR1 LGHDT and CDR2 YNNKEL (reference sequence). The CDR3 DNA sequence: TGTGCCAGCAGCGGGAACCCGACTGAATTGAAAGCTTTCTTT. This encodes CASSGNPTELKAFF.

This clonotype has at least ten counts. This chain's CDR3 is CSVPTDSYEQYF. The CDR3 DNA reads TGCAGTGTACCGACAGATTCCTACGAGCAGTACTTC. V and J are TRBV20-1 and TRBJ2-7; D is perhaps TRBD1 (5 bases). The V gene's germline CDR1 is DFQATT and CDR2 SNEGSKA (reference sequence). Trimming stripped 7 bases from V and 1 base from J, with 11 bases between. The CDR3 contains 12 residues.

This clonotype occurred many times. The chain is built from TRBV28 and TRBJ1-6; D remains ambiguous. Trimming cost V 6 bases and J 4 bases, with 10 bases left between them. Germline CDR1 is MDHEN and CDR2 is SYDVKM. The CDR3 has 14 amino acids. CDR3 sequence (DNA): TGTGCCAGCAGCACTACAACATATAATTCACCCCTCCACTTT. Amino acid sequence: CASSTTTYNSPLHF. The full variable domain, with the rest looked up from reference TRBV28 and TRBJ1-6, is DVKVTQSSRYLVKRTGEKVFLECVQDMDHENMFWYRQDPGLGLRLIYFSYDVKMKEKGDIPEGYSVSREKKERFSLILESASTNQTSMYLCASSTTTYNSPLHFGNGTRLTVT.

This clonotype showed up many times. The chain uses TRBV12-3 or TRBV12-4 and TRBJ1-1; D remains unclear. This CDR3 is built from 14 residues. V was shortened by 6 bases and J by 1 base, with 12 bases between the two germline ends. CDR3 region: CASSTHLPNTEAFF. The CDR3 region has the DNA TGTGCCAGCAGCACACACCTTCCGAACACTGAAGCTTTCTTT.

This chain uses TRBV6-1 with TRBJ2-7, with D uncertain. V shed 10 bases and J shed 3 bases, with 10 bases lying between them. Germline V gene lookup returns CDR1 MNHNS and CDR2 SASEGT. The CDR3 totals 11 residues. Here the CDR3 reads CATLRDYEQYF. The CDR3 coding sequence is TGTGCCACCTTAAGGGACTACGAGCAGTACTTC.

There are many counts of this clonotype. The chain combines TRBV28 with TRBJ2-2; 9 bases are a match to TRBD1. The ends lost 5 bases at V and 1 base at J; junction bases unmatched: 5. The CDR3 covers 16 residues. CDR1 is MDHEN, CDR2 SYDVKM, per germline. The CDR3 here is CASSPAGQGNTGELFF. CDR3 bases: TGTGCCAGCAGTCCCGCGGGACAGGGGAACACCGGGGAGCTGTTTTTT.

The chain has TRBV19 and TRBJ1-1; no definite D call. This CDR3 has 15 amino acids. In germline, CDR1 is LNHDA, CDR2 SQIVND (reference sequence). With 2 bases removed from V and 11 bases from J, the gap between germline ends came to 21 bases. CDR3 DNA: TGTGCCAGTAGTATAATGGCCGGGGATCCCGGGATGGCTTTCTTT. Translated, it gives CASSIMAGDPGMAFF.